Following are 25 T cell receptor beta chains from one sample sequenced in a study of T cells in women clearing cervical HPV infection. Assay used: immunoSEQ multiplex PCR; TCRdb lists only in-frame clones, some missing. The specimen's table records about 29,000 clones. Specimen: blood buffy coat. The receptors were sampled from a woman aged 18-70 years with a cervical HPV16 infection that either progressed to CIN3+ or cleared (not recorded which).

Concerning this clone: The CDR3 goes on 3 residues after the read ends, and that part is filled in from the germline J gene. The rearrangement uses TRBV2 and TRBJ1-4; unclear D gene. Trimming stripped 7 bases from V and 0 bases from J, with 12 bases between. Germline CDR1 and CDR2: SNHLY and FYNNEI. The CDR3 spans 15 residues. The CDR3 here is CASKVQSATNEKLFF. The sequenced part of the CDR3 DNA is TGTGCCAGCAAGGTCCAGAGTGCAACTAATGAAAAA.

The CDR3 reads CSARDRAPDTQYF. The CDR3 bases that were read are TGCAGTGCTAGAGATAGGGCCCCAGATACG. The chain uses TRBV20-1 and TRBJ2-3; D ambiguous. The CDR3 goes on 3 residues after the read ends, and that part is filled in from the germline J gene. V lost 0 bases to trimming and J lost 4 bases, with 8 bases between them. CDR1 DFQATT and CDR2 SNEGSKA come from the germline V gene (reference sequence). The CDR3 is 13 residues long.

As regards this clone: The CDR3 goes on 3 residues after the read ends, and that part is filled in from the germline J gene. J is TRBJ2-3 and V is TRBV10-3, with 9 bases fitting TRBD1. This CDR3 comprises 17 residues. Germline values: CDR1 ENHRY, CDR2 SYGVKD. V gave up 5 bases and J gave up 1 base; unmatched junction bases: 10. The CDR3 bases that were read are TGTGCCATCAGTCTAAATACAGGGGGCGGTTGCACAGATACG. It codes for CAISLNTGGGCTDT. The entire CDR3 reads CAISLNTGGGCTDTQYF.

On this clone: Read sequence stops 3 residues before the CDR3 end, and the germline J gene provides the missing end. This sample includes further DNA sequences coding for the same CDR3. The V call is TRBV10-1, the J call TRBJ2-7; 9 bases are a match to TRBD1. The CDR3 consists of 13 residues. From germline, CDR1 is WNHNN and CDR2 SYGVQD (reference sequence). Trimming took 10 bases from V and 5 from J; bases not matched to a gene: 9. The CDR3 DNA, read in part, is TGCGCCACAAACCGAGGACAGGGGAACGAG. It translates to CATNRGQGNE. The CDR3 in its entirety is CATNRGQGNEQYF.

Remarks on this clone: The read finishes 3 residues shy of the CDR3 end, and the germline J gene is used to complete it. This rearrangement joins TRBV20-1 to TRBJ2-1, with D perhaps TRBD2 (7 bases). Trimming cost V 5 bases and J 4 bases, with 21 bases left between them. This CDR3 is 16 amino acids long. Germline V gene data show CDR1 as DFQATT and CDR2 as SNEGSKA (reference sequence). The chain's CDR3 is CSAGSGNRGGYNEQFF. The sequenced CDR3 bases are TGCAGTGCTGGATCCGGGAATAGGGGGGGGTACAATGAG.

Concerning this clone itself: The sequence runs out 3 residues before the end of the CDR3; the remainder is reconstructed from the germline J gene. V is TRBV29-1 and J is TRBJ2-7; 9 nucleotides align to TRBD1. The CDR3 has 13 residues. V lost 6 bases and J lost 2; bases outside the gene matches: 5. CDR1 and CDR2 (germline): SQVTM, ANQGSEA. The CDR3 DNA, read in part, is TGCAGCGTCCCCGGGACAGGGACCTACGAG. Amino acid sequence: CSVPGTGTYE. The full CDR3 reads CSVPGTGTYEQYF.

The CDR3 bases that were read are TGTGCCAGCAGTGAAACCCCAGGGGCAACACCA. Protein product: CASSETPGATP. The whole CDR3 sequence is CASSETPGATPLFF. The chain has TRBV6-1 and TRBJ1-4; D is possibly TRBD1 (6 bases). The read stops 3 residues short of the end of the CDR3; the missing end is completed from the germline J gene. CDR1 and CDR2 from the germline V gene are MNHNS and SASEGT. The CDR3 contains 14 residues.

For this clone: The read ends 3 residues before the CDR3 terminus; that terminus is restored from the germline J gene. The rearrangement uses TRBV6-2 or TRBV6-3 and TRBJ2-7; D is possibly TRBD2 (6 bases). V shed 2 bases and J shed 3 bases, with 14 bases lying between them. The germline CDR1 and CDR2 sequences are MNHEY and SVGEGT. This CDR3 region has 15 residues. CDR3 amino acids: CASSYRIGGDYEQYF. CDR3 DNA (partial): TGTGCCAGCAGTTACCGGATCGGCGGGGACTACGAG.

Worth noting for this clone: The CDR3 extends 3 residues past the end of the read, so its final part is completed from the germline J gene. The V and J genes are TRBV20-1 and TRBJ1-4, with no clear D. The germline V and J ends were trimmed by 2 bases and 0 bases, with 10 bases remaining between them. The V gene's germline CDR1 is DFQATT and CDR2 SNEGSKA (reference sequence). This CDR3 comprises 15 residues. The CDR3 protein is CSARRRVATNEKLFF. Incomplete CDR3 DNA: TGCAGTGCTAGAAGGCGGGTTGCAACTAATGAAAAA.

As to this clone: The read gets to within 3 residues of the CDR3 end, and the germline J gene fills in the rest. V usage is TRBV2 and J usage is TRBJ1-2; 8 nucleotides match TRBD1. Germline V lookup: CDR1 SNHLY, CDR2 FYNNEI. CDR3 size: 16 residues. The V segment lost 6 bases and the J segment 5 bases; nucleotides outside the gene matches: 14. CDR3 protein: CASRVGGGQDLYGYTF. The part of the CDR3 DNA that was read is TGTGCCAGCAGGGTTGGGGGGGGACAGGACCTATATGGC.

Turning to this clone: The sequenced fragment ends 3 residues before the CDR3 boundary, so the rest is inferred from the germline J gene. This chain uses TRBV29-1 with TRBJ1-2, with D hard to call. Germline V lookup: CDR1 SQVTM, CDR2 ANQGSEA. The CDR3 is made up of 11 amino acids. CDR3 DNA, as far as it was read: TGCAGCGTTGAACTGAGGCGGGGC. This codes for CSVELRRG. The whole CDR3 sequence is CSVELRRGYTF.

Of note for this clone: Read sequence stops 3 residues before the CDR3 end, and the germline J gene provides the missing end. The rearrangement links TRBV10-3 to TRBJ2-2, with 7 bases aligning to TRBD2. CDR3 size: 15 residues. The germline V gene has CDR1 ENHRY and CDR2 SYGVKD. V lost 5 bases, J lost 0 bases, and 3 bases stayed unmatched. The CDR3 region is CAISPSGPNTGELFF. CDR3 DNA (partial): TGTGCCATCAGTCCTAGCGGACCGAACACCGGGGAG.

Regarding this clone: Read coverage stops 3 residues before the CDR3 terminus; the germline J gene supplies the remainder. The chain carries TRBV30 and TRBJ1-2; possible D gene TRBD1, 5 bases. The germline V and J ends were trimmed by 2 bases and 7 bases, with 14 bases remaining between them. This CDR3 has 13 residues. Germline-derived CDR1 and CDR2 are GTSNPN and SVGIG (reference sequence). The CDR3 loop is CAWSFFREGGYTF. CDR3 bases read: TGTGCCTGGAGTTTCTTCAGGGAGGGTGGC.

In regard to this clone: Read sequence stops 3 residues before the CDR3 end, and the germline J gene provides the missing end. The chain uses TRBV19 and TRBJ2-7; the D is unclear. The V end was cut by 1 base, the J end by 5 bases, with 9 bases between. The CDR3 extends over 13 amino acids. CDR1 and CDR2 from the germline V gene are LNHDA and SQIVND (reference sequence). CDR3 bases read: TGTGCCAGTAGTATAGGTTTTCGGGACGAG. Its translation: CASSIGFRDE. The full CDR3 protein is CASSIGFRDEQYF.

Points on this clone: The read is 3 residues too short to cover the CDR3 end, so that end is filled in from the germline J gene. The chain combines TRBV19 with TRBJ1-1; D remains unclear. V lost 3 bases to trimming and J lost 4 bases, with 15 bases between them. The CDR3 has 15 residues. CDR1 and CDR2 from the germline V gene are LNHDA and SQIVND (reference sequence). The covered CDR3 bases are TGTGCCAGTAGTATTTCAGGCCTAGCGACCACTGAA. Its protein is CASSISGLATTE. The full CDR3 protein reads CASSISGLATTEAFF.

In the case of this clone: The read ends 3 residues before the CDR3 terminus; that terminus is restored from the germline J gene. V usage is TRBV18 and J usage is TRBJ1-1; 9 bases match TRBD1. CDR1 is KGHSH, CDR2 LQKENI, per germline. The CDR3 totals 11 residues. The CDR3 DNA, read in part, is TGTGCCAGCTCACTAGGACAGGGG. Amino acid sequence: CASSLGQG. The entire CDR3 sequence reads CASSLGQGAFF.

Comment on this clone: The read ends 3 residues before the CDR3 terminus; that terminus is restored from the germline J gene. The chain couples TRBV6-2 or TRBV6-3 to TRBJ1-3; perhaps TRBD1 as D (5 bases). Germline loops: CDR1 MNHEY, CDR2 SVGEGT. The V gene lost 0 bases and the J gene lost 0 bases, with 6 bases spanning the gap. CDR3 length equals 15 residues. CDR3 DNA (partial): TGTGCCAGCAGTTACTCGACAGCCTCTGGAAACACC. Translating it yields CASSYSTASGNT. The full CDR3 sequence reads CASSYSTASGNTIYF.

CDR3 bases read: TGTGCCAGTAGTATAATTCACGGACAGGGACCGGGCTATGGC. Its translation is CASSIIHGQGPGYG. The full CDR3 is CASSIIHGQGPGYGYTF. The genes are TRBV19 and TRBJ1-2, with 8 bases fitting TRBD1. The read gets to within 3 residues of the CDR3 end, and the germline J gene fills in the rest. This CDR3 contains 17 residues. V gave up 2 bases and J gave up 4 bases; unmatched junction bases: 12. Germline V gene sequence: CDR1 LNHDA, CDR2 SQIVND (reference sequence).

In regard to this clone: The read falls 3 residues short of the CDR3 end, and the missing part is taken from the germline J gene. The chain uses TRBV19 and TRBJ2-2; 10 nucleotides align to TRBD2. With 4 bases clipped from V and 4 bases from J, the junction kept 3 bases outside the gene matches. The CDR3 totals 15 residues. The germline V gene has CDR1 LNHDA and CDR2 SQIVND (reference sequence). The part of the CDR3 DNA that was read is TGTGCCAGTAGTACTAGCGGGAGTGTCACCGGGGAG. Translating it yields CASSTSGSVTGE. The entire CDR3 reads CASSTSGSVTGELFF.

On this clone: The read ends 3 residues early relative to the CDR3; the germline J gene fills the gap. V and J are TRBV20-1 and TRBJ2-1; 10 positions match TRBD2. Germline V gene sequence: CDR1 DFQATT, CDR2 SNEGSKA (reference sequence). With V trimmed by 5 bases and J by 4 bases, 8 bases remained unmatched. The length of the CDR3 is 15 residues. The CDR3: CSARRTSGDYNEQFF. CDR3 DNA, as far as it was read: TGCAGTGCTCGGAGGACTAGCGGAGATTACAATGAG.

Regarding this clone: The sequence runs out 3 residues before the end of the CDR3; the remainder is reconstructed from the germline J gene. The chain links TRBV12-3 or TRBV12-4 to TRBJ1-5, with 7 positions matching TRBD1. The CDR3 runs 16 residues. J was trimmed by 2 bases and V by 4 bases; bases with no gene match: 8. The CDR3 DNA, read in part, is TGTGCCAGCAGTTCCCCGGGACAGTCGGGCAATCAGCCC. This sequence encodes CASSSPGQSGNQP. The full-length CDR3 reads as CASSSPGQSGNQPQHF.

Concerning this clone itself: The read terminates 3 residues before the CDR3 end, so the remaining end is supplied by the germline J gene. The chain is built from TRBV20-1 and TRBJ2-1; the D gene is possibly TRBD2 (5 bases). Trimming pared 0 bases from V and 9 bases from J, leaving 18 bases between. This CDR3 comprises 15 residues. In germline, CDR1 is DFQATT, CDR2 SNEGSKA (reference sequence). The CDR3 sequence is CSARDSSGTLGEQFF. Incomplete CDR3 DNA: TGCAGTGCTAGAGATTCGAGCGGAACCTTGGGTGAG.

Regarding this clone: The sequenced fragment ends 3 residues before the CDR3 boundary, so the rest is inferred from the germline J gene. The chain recombines TRBV6-4 with TRBJ2-1, with 11 bases matching TRBD2. Trimming removed 3 bases from V and 9 bases from J; junction bases left unmatched: 7. CDR3 length equals 15 residues. The germline V gene encodes CDR1 MRHNA and CDR2 SNTAGT. CDR3 bases read: TGTGCCAGCAGTGAAGATAGCGGGAGGGATGGTGAG. This codes for CASSEDSGRDGE. The whole CDR3 sequence reads CASSEDSGRDGEQFF.

Points on this clone: The read ends 3 residues early relative to the CDR3; the germline J gene fills the gap. The chain has TRBV2 and TRBJ1-2; tentative D call: TRBD1 (5 bases). V dropped 7 bases and J dropped 4 bases, with 13 bases sitting between them. Germline CDR1 SNHLY, CDR2 FYNNEI. There are 13 residues in the CDR3. Here the CDR3 reads CASTKGHSYGYTF. Partial CDR3 DNA: TGTGCCAGCACGAAGGGGCACTCCTATGGC.

About this clone itself: The CDR3 end falls 3 residues outside the read, so it is completed with the germline J gene. The chain links TRBV27 to TRBJ2-1; a weak D match, TRBD2 (6 bases). CDR1 and CDR2 from the germline V gene are MNHEY and SMNVEV (reference sequence). The CDR3 consists of 14 residues. Trimming took off 4 bases at V and 4 bases at J, with 11 bases between the two ends. This CDR3 reads CASSWRGPYNEQFF. The DNA read from the CDR3 is TGTGCCAGCAGTTGGAGGGGCCCGTACAATGAG.